This T cell receptor (beta chain) is from a study of T cells after yellow fever vaccination. TCRdb ran MiXCR on the 5' RACE reads and lists one entry per CDR3 protein. The sample comprises 150,000 to 200,000 distinct CDR3 sequences, 6.2% of which are singletons, and less than 3.5% rests with the top ten. Germline V gene lookup returns CDR1 SGDLS and CDR2 YYNGEE. V lost 0 bases to trimming and J lost 11 bases, with 17 bases between them. The CDR3 totals 14 residues. The chain joins TRBV9 to TRBJ1-1; TRBD1 might be the D (5 bases). The clonotype was recovered from a young man who received the YFV17D yellow fever vaccine. The sequencing used CD4+ T cells sorted from PBMCs, collected on the day of the first yellow fever vaccination. This CDR3 is CASSVDPHQGRAFF. Written as DNA, the CDR3 is TGTGCCAGCAGCGTAGACCCACACCAGGGTCGGGCTTTCTTT.